Each of the 27 T cell receptor beta chains below was sequenced from the same sample in a study of T cells in Graves' hyperthyroidism and ophthalmopathy. Authors of the study amplified TCR beta CDR3 regions from RNA transcripts. The HTBI primer set drove a first-round RT-PCR of the TCR CDR3. TCRdb re-called the multiplex PCR reads through MiXCR, storing one row per CDR3 protein. This sample has about 710,000 distinct CDR3 sequences, with 16% found just once. The sequenced sample was blood. The origin of the receptors is a young man with Graves' hyperthyroidism.

This chain connects TRBV2 to TRBJ1-4; D is uncertain. V lost 6 bases, J lost 0 bases, and 8 bases lay in between. From germline, CDR1 is SNHLY and CDR2 FYNNEI. The CDR3 runs 14 residues. The CDR3: CASRAGTTNEKLFF. In nucleotides, the CDR3 is TGTGCCAGCAGGGCCGGGACAACTAATGAAAAACTGTTTTTT. The entire variable domain, with the rest obtained from reference TRBV2 and TRBJ1-4, is as follows: EPEVTQTPSHQVTQMGQEVILRCVPISNHLYFYWYRQILGQKVEFLVSFYNNEISEKSEIFDDQFSVERPDGSNFTLKIRSTKLEDSAMYFCASRAGTTNEKLFFGSGTQLSVL.

V and J are TRBV4-2 and TRBJ2-4; D not certain. This CDR3 is built from 12 residues. Germline V lookup: CDR1 LGHNA, CDR2 YNFKEQ. Trimming took off 4 bases at V and 8 bases at J, with 9 bases between the two ends. CDR3 nucleotides: TGTGCCAGCAGCCTGAGCGTGGACATTCAGTACTTC. This translates into CASSLSVDIQYF.

The V and J genes are TRBV2 and TRBJ2-5; 13 positions match TRBD2. CDR1 is SNHLY, CDR2 FYNNEI, per germline. The CDR3 has 16 residues. With V trimmed by 6 bases and J by 3 bases, 7 bases remained unmatched. This CDR3 reads CASSQLAGGPEETQYF. CDR3 in DNA: TGTGCCAGCAGCCAACTAGCGGGAGGGCCGGAAGAGACCCAGTACTTC.

The chain links TRBV15 to TRBJ2-7, with no clear D. This CDR3 spans 17 amino acids. Trimming took off 3 bases at V and 0 bases at J, with 18 bases between the two ends. Germline CDR1 LNHNV, CDR2 YYDKDF (reference sequence). The CDR3 region has the DNA TGTGCCACCAGCAGCCTCAAGGGTGGCAGGAGCTCCTACGAGCAGTACTTC. It yields the protein CATSSLKGGRSSYEQYF.

The rearrangement joins TRBV29-1 to TRBJ2-1, with TRBD2 matching 9 bases. The CDR3 is 14 residues long. Germline V lookup: CDR1 SQVTM, CDR2 ANQGSEA. With 8 bases clipped from V and 9 bases from J, the junction kept 14 bases outside the gene matches. The CDR3 here is CSTGGSGSLVEQFF. CDR3 coding DNA: TGCAGCACTGGGGGTAGCGGGAGTTTGGTTGAGCAGTTCTTC.

This clonotype was picked up a small number of times. The rearrangement links TRBV14 to TRBJ2-7, with D possibly being TRBD2 (6 bases). CDR3 length: 15 amino acids. V was cut by 1 base and J by 2 bases, with 12 bases left in between. Per the germline V gene, CDR1 is SGHDN and CDR2 is FVKESK. The CDR3 here is CASSQGSGYAYEQYF. The DNA of the CDR3 is TGTGCCAGCAGCCAAGGGAGCGGGTATGCCTACGAGCAGTACTTC.

This clonotype was seen many times. The chain uses TRBV2 and TRBJ2-4, with D possibly matching TRBD2 (6 bases). With 5 bases removed from V and 4 bases from J, the gap between germline ends came to 15 bases. Germline lookup yields CDR1 SNHLY and CDR2 FYNNEI. The length of the CDR3 is 15 residues. This CDR3 is CASSHRDSAKNIQYF. CDR3 sequence (DNA): TGTGCCAGCAGTCATAGGGACTCTGCGAAAAACATTCAGTACTTC.

The sample holds a few counts of this clonotype. The chain uses TRBV2 and TRBJ1-3; D is ambiguous. Per germline, CDR1 SNHLY and CDR2 FYNNEI. There are 14 residues in the CDR3. Trimming left V 4 bases short and J 0 bases short, with 7 bases between. In DNA, the CDR3 is TGTGCCAGCAGTGTTACACTCTCTGGAAACACCATATATTTT. Its translation is CASSVTLSGNTIYF.

This rearrangement joins TRBV5-1 to TRBJ2-1, with D maybe TRBD2 (5 bases). Per the germline V gene, CDR1 is SGHRS and CDR2 is YFSETQ. The V end was cut by 0 bases, the J end by 7 bases, with 11 bases between. CDR3 length equals 14 residues. CDR3 sequence reads: CASSLGLSINEQFF. CDR3 sequence (DNA): TGCGCCAGCAGCTTGGGACTATCGATTAATGAGCAGTTCTTC.

This clonotype was observed many times. V usage is TRBV5-6 and J usage is TRBJ1-5, with TRBD1 as a possible D gene (5 bases). The CDR3 has 14 amino acids. V lost 1 base and J 3 bases, leaving 8 bases between the germline ends. The germline V gene has CDR1 SGHDT and CDR2 YYEEEE. CDR3 nucleotides: TGTGCCAGCAGCTTGTTCAGGGTCAATCAGCCCCAGCATTTT. This gives the protein CASSLFRVNQPQHF.

This clonotype was seen at least ten times. The chain has TRBV7-9 and TRBJ2-7; no clear D gene. The CDR3 loop spans 13 amino acids. CDR1 SEHNR and CDR2 FQNEAQ come from the germline V gene (reference sequence). V was shortened by 4 bases and J by 2 bases, with 9 bases between the two germline ends. The CDR3 loop is CASSYKSAYEQYF. CDR3 nucleotide sequence: TGTGCCAGCAGCTATAAGTCCGCCTACGAGCAGTACTTC. Based on the CDR3 plus reference TRBV7-9 and TRBJ2-7, the full variable domain is DTGVSQNPRHKITKRGQNVTFRCDPISEHNRLYWYRQTLGQGPEFLTYFQNEAQLEKSRLLSDRFSAERPKGSFSTLEIQRTEQGDSAMYLCASSYKSAYEQYFGPGTRLTVT.

V is TRBV3-1 and J is TRBJ2-1; D may be TRBD1 (6 bases). The V gene's germline CDR1 is LGHDT and CDR2 YNNKEL (reference sequence). Trimming removed 5 bases from V and 7 bases from J, with 15 bases in between. The CDR3 sequence is 14 residues long. The CDR3 protein is CASSSGASGNEQFF. In DNA, the CDR3 is TGTGCCAGCAGCTCAGGGGCCTCCGGGAATGAGCAGTTCTTC.

This clonotype was picked up many times. The J gene is TRBJ2-1, the V gene TRBV28, with 7 bases aligning to TRBD2. The germline V gene encodes CDR1 MDHEN and CDR2 SYDVKM. Losses at the gene ends were 6 bases for V and 4 bases for J; bases not matched to a gene: 3. The CDR3 is 13 amino acids. The CDR3 coding sequence is TGTGCCAGCAGCCTTAGCGGGTACAATGAGCAGTTCTTC. Encoded protein: CASSLSGYNEQFF.

This clonotype showed up many times. The chain couples TRBV18 to TRBJ1-4, with D unresolved. V was trimmed by 2 bases and J by 11 bases, leaving 6 bases between them. CDR3 length: 11 amino acids. In germline, CDR1 is KGHSH, CDR2 LQKENI. The chain's CDR3 is CASSPGDKLFF. In nucleotides, the CDR3 is TGTGCCAGCTCACCAGGAGACAAACTGTTTTTT.

As for this clonotype: A much larger clone differs by one base, so this may be a read error. The chain uses TRBV12-3 or TRBV12-4 and TRBJ1-6, with D uncertain. CDR3 length: 14 residues. Trimming took 7 bases from V and 4 from J, leaving 11 bases between them. For the CDR3, the DNA is TGTGCCAGCAATTTCGGGATGTATAATTCACCCCTCCACTTT. This gives the protein CASNFGMYNSPLHF.

The V gene is TRBV14, the J gene TRBJ2-7; weak D call: TRBD2 (5 bases). The CDR3 runs 16 residues. CDR1 and CDR2 (germline): SGHDN, FVKESK. Between the trimmed V and J ends, which lost 4 bases and 5 bases, there was a span of 21 bases. As DNA, the CDR3 is TGTGCCAGCAGCCCTACATCATTGAGGGATTGGGACGAGCAGTACTTC. Translating it yields CASSPTSLRDWDEQYF.

A few counts support this clonotype. V and J are TRBV9 and TRBJ2-3; 7 bases align to TRBD1. The trim removed 2 bases at V and 3 bases at J, leaving 0 bases unmatched. The CDR3 totals 13 residues. Germline CDR1 is SGDLS and CDR2 is YYNGEE. CDR3 DNA: TGTGCCAGCAGCGTGACAGGGACAGATACGCAGTATTTT. Protein: CASSVTGTDTQYF.

This clonotype was found a few times. V gene TRBV6-1 combines with J gene TRBJ2-1; D is possibly TRBD1 (6 bases). Germline-derived CDR1 and CDR2 are MNHNS and SASEGT. The CDR3 sequence is 14 residues long. V dropped 5 bases and J dropped 3 bases, with 11 bases sitting between them. CDR3 DNA: TGTGCCAGCAGTACCGGGACAAACTACAATGAGCAGTTCTTC. As protein: CASSTGTNYNEQFF.

Concerning this clonotype itself: One end of the junction varies from germline; a read error may be responsible. For the CDR3, the DNA is TGCGCCAGCAGCCAAGAGAGCAGGCGCGACGAGCAGTACTTC. Translated, it gives CASSQESRRDEQYF. The rearrangement uses TRBV7-9 and TRBJ2-7; D gene unclear. Germline values: CDR1 SEHNR, CDR2 FQNEAQ (reference sequence). The CDR3 covers 14 residues.

This clonotype was detected a few times. The chain carries TRBV24-1 and TRBJ2-3; TRBD2 agrees at 10 bases. Per germline, CDR1 KGHDR and CDR2 SFDVKD. The V gene end was trimmed by 4 bases and the J gene end by 2 bases; junction bases not matched to a gene: 8. The CDR3 sequence is 17 residues long. CDR3 DNA sequence: TGTGCCACCAGTGACACCTTAGCGGGAGGCGTCACAGATACGCAGTATTTT. It specifies CATSDTLAGGVTDTQYF.

The chain combines TRBV12-3 or TRBV12-4 with TRBJ2-7; TRBD2 aligns across 13 bases. The CDR3 spans 18 residues. The V and J ends lost 3 bases and 2 bases, in that order; junction bases with no gene match: 10. The CDR3 region has the DNA TGTGCCAGCAGTTTTCTGGGACTAGCGGGAAGTCGACCCTACGAGCAGTACTTC. This encodes CASSFLGLAGSRPYEQYF.

Of note for this clonotype: One base away lies a much larger clone, so this may be a sequencing read error. The rearrangement links TRBV29-1 to TRBJ2-1; tentatively, D is TRBD1 (6 bases). V was trimmed by 2 bases and J by 10 bases, leaving 15 bases between them. This CDR3 is built from 13 residues. Germline assignment: CDR1 SQVTM and CDR2 ANQGSEA. This chain's CDR3 is CSVEQGRGYEQFF. Written as DNA, the CDR3 is TGCAGCGTTGAACAGGGGAGAGGGTACGAGCAGTTCTTC.

This clonotype turned up a few times. The chain couples TRBV5-4 to TRBJ1-1; no definite D call. V was trimmed by 4 bases and J by 4 bases, leaving 11 bases between them. Germline CDR1 and CDR2: SGHNT and YYREEE (reference sequence). The CDR3 is 13 residues long. The CDR3 DNA reads as TGTGCCAGCAGCCCCCCTAGGTCCACTGAAGCTTTCTTT. It is translated as CASSPPRSTEAFF.

This clonotype was counted many times. This chain connects TRBV6-1 to TRBJ2-1, with D tentatively TRBD1 or TRBD2 (6 bases each). The V end was cut by 6 bases, the J end by 8 bases, with 29 bases between. This CDR3 is built from 18 residues. The germline CDR1 and CDR2 sequences are MNHNS and SASEGT. The CDR3 nucleotides read TGTGCCAGCAGAACGGACAGATTACCGACTAGTCCGCAGGATGAGCAGTTCTTC. It specifies CASRTDRLPTSPQDEQFF.

A few counts support this clonotype. V gene TRBV30 combines with J gene TRBJ1-1; TRBD1 might be the D (6 bases). V shed 1 base and J shed 8 bases, with 11 bases lying between them. The CDR3 extends over 12 amino acids. In germline, CDR1 is GTSNPN, CDR2 SVGIG (reference sequence). In nucleotides, the CDR3 is TGTGCCTGGAGTGATATCCAGGGGGAAGCTTTCTTT. It encodes CAWSDIQGEAFF. The full variable domain, rest sourced from reference TRBV30 and TRBJ1-1, is SQTIHQWPATLVQPVGSPLSLECTVEGTSNPNLYWYRQAAGRGLQLLFYSVGIGQISSEVPQNLSASRPQDRQFILSSKKLLLSDSGFYLCAWSDIQGEAFFGQGTRLTVV.

The CDR3 loop reads CASSLVVGGDEQFF. Here the CDR3 DNA reads TGCGCCAGCAGCTTGGTTGTGGGAGGCGATGAGCAGTTCTTC. The chain carries TRBV5-1 and TRBJ2-1, with a possible D match to TRBD2 (6 bases). V lost 0 bases, J lost 8 bases, and 12 bases lay in between. The germline gives CDR1 SGHRS, CDR2 YFSETQ. CDR3 length equals 14 residues.

This chain uses TRBV12-3 or TRBV12-4 with TRBJ2-5, with D uncertain. This CDR3 has 12 amino acids. Between the trimmed V and J ends, which lost 8 bases and 0 bases, there was a span of 7 bases. The DNA of the CDR3 is TGTGCCAGCGGGCCCGACCAAGAGACCCAGTACTTC. It translates to CASGPDQETQYF.